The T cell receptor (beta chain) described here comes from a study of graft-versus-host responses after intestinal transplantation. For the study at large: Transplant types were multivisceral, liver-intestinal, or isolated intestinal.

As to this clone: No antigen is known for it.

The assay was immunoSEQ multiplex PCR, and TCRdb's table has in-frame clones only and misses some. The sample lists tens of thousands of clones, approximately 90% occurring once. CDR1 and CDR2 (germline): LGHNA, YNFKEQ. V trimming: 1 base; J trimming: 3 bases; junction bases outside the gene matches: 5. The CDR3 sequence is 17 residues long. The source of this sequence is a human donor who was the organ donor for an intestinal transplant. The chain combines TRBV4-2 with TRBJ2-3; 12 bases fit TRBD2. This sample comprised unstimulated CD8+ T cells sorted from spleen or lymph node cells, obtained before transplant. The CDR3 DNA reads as TGTGCCAGCAGCCAAGTCCGGCTAGCGGGGGGGACAGATACGCAGTATTTT. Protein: CASSQVRLAGGTDTQYF.